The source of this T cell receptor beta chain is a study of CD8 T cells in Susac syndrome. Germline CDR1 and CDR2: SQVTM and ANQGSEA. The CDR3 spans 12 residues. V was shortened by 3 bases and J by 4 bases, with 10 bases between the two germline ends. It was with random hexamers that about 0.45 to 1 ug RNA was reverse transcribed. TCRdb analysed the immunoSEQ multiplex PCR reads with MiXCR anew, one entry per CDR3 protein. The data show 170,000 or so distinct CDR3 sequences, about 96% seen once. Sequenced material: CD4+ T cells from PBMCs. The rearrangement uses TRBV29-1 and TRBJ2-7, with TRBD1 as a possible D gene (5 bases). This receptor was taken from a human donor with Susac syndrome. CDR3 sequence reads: CSVEVPGYEQYF. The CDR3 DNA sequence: TGCAGCGTTGAGGTCCCAGGGTACGAGCAGTACTTC.